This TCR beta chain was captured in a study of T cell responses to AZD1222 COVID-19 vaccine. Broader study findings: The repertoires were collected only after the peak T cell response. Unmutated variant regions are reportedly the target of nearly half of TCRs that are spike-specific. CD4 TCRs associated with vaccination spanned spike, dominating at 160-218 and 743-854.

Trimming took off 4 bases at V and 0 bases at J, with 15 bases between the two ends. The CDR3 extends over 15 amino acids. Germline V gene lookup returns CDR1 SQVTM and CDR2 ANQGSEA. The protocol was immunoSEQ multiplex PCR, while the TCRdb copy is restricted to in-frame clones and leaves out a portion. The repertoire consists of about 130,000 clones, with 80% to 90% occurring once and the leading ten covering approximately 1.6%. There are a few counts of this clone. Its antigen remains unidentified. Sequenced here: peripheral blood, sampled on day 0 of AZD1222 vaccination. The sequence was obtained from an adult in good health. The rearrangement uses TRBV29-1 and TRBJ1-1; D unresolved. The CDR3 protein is CSVGRAGAMNTEAFF. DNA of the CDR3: TGCAGCGTTGGCCGGGCAGGAGCCATGAACACTGAAGCTTTCTTT. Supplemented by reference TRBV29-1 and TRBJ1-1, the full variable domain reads SAVISQKPSRDICQRGTSLTIQCQVDSQVTMMFWYRQQPGQSLTLIATANQGSEATYESGFVIDKFPISRPNLTFSTLTVSNMSPEDSSIYLCSVGRAGAMNTEAFFGQGTRLTVV.